This T cell receptor (beta chain) was found in a study of T cells in Graves' hyperthyroidism and ophthalmopathy. Background on the study: Prior to any treatment, at the point of initial diagnosis, peripheral blood was collected. Study outcomes and limitations: Model-based prediction identified ophthalmopathy a median roughly 5.9 months prior to its onset.

Comments on this clonotype: As yet, its antigen is unknown. A junction end diverges from the germline sequence, so it may reflect a read error.

TCR beta CDR3 region amplification was performed from RNA transcripts. First-round RT-PCR with HTBI primers amplified the TCR CDR3 region. TCRdb re-called the multiplex PCR reads with MiXCR, one entry per CDR3 protein. The sample has more than 500,000 distinct CDR3 sequences, roughly 14% seen once. CDR1 and CDR2 (germline): MDHEN, SYDVKM. This CDR3 region has 14 residues. The diagnostic basis comprised clinical symptoms, serum thyroxine and TRAb, thyroid ultrasound and orbital computed tomography. This chain joins TRBV28 and TRBJ1-1; D is uncertain. The sequence was collected from a woman in her thirties or forties with Graves' ophthalmopathy. Sample: blood. CDR3 region: CASSFGGRSTGAFF. The CDR3 DNA is TGTGCCAGCAGTTTTGGTGGTCGGAGCACTGGAGCTTTCTTT.